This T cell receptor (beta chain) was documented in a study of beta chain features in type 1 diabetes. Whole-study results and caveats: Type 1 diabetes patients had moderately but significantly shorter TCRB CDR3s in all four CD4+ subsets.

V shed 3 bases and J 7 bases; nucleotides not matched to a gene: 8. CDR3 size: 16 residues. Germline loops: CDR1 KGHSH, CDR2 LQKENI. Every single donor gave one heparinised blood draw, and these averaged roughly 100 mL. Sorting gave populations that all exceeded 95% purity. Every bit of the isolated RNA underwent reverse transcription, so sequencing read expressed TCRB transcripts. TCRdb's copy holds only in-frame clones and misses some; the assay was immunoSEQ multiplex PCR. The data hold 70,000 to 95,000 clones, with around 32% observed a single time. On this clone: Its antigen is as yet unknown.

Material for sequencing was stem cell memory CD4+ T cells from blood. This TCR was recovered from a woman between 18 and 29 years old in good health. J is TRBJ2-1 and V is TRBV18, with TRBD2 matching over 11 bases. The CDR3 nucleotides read TGTGCCAGCTCACCGCTAGCGGGAGGCTCGAGAAATGAGCAGTTCTTC. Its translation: CASSPLAGGSRNEQFF. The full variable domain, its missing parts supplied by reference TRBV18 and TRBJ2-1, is NAGVMQNPRHLVRRRGQEARLRCSPMKGHSHVYWYRQLPEEGLKFMVYLQKENIIDESGMPKERFSAEFPKEGPSILRIQQVVRGDSAAYFCASSPLAGGSRNEQFFGPGTRLTVL.